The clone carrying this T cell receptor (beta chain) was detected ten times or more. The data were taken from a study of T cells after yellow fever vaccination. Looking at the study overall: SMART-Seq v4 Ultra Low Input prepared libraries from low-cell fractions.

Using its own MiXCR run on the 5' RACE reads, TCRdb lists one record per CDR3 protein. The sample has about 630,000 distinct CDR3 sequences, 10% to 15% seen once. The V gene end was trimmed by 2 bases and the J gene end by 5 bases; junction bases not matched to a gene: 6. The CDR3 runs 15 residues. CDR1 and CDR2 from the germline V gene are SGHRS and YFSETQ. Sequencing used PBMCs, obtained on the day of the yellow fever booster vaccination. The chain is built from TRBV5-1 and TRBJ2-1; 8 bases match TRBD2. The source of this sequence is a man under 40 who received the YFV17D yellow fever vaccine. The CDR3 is CASSFSGSRDNEQFF. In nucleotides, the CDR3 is TGCGCCAGCAGCTTCAGCGGGAGTAGGGACAATGAGCAGTTCTTC.